This T cell receptor beta chain appears in the sequencing data of a study of blood T cell repertoires in COVID-19. As for the study in general: Material from acute and convalescent COVID-19 was sourced from the United States, Italy and Spain.

V was shortened by 4 bases and J by 4 bases, with 17 bases between the two germline ends. Germline V CDR1 and CDR2: MGHRA, YSYEKL. The CDR3 runs 16 residues. Those who participated ranged in age from about 18 to 89 years and resided in about 24 US areas. The study assigned cohorts using participant-reported clinical history. In the original workflow: It was from reference gene primer amplification that nucleated cell counts were estimated. Method: immunoSEQ multiplex PCR; TCRdb's copy keeps in-frame clones and lacks some. V and J calls and clone size are copied from that table; D and trimming were computed from the DNA. The profile covers some 500,000 clones, with around 89% appearing a single time and 1.5% to 2% taken by the ten largest.

The chain uses TRBV4-1 and TRBJ2-1; D may be TRBD2 (5 bases). This TCR derives from a woman in her 40s who had recovered from COVID-19. The sample consisted of PBMCs or T cells enriched from blood (not recorded which). In nucleotides, the CDR3 is TGCGCCAGCAGCCCTCTTCGGGGAGCGATATACAATGAGCAGTTCTTC. It translates to CASSPLRGAIYNEQFF.